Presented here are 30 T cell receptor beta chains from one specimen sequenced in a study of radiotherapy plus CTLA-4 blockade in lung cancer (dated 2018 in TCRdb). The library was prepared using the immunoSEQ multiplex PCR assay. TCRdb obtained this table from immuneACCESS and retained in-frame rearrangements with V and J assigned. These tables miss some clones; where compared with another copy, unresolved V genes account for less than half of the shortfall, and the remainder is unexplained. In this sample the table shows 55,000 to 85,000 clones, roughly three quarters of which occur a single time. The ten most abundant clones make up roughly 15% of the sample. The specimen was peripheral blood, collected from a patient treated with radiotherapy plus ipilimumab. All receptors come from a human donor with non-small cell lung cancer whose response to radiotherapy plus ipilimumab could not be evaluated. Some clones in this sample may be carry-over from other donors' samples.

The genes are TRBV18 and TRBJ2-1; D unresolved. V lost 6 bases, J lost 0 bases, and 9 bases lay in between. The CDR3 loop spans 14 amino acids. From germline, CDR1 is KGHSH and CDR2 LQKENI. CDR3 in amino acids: CASSQTGSYNEQFF. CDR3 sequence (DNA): TGTGCCAGCTCCCAGACGGGCTCCTACAATGAGCAGTTCTTC.

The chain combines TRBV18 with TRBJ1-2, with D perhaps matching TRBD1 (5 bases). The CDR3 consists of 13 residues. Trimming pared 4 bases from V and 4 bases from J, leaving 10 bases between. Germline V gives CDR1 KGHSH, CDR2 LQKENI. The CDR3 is CASSQQGLYGYTF. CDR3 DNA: TGTGCCAGCTCACAGCAGGGCCTCTATGGCTACACCTTC.

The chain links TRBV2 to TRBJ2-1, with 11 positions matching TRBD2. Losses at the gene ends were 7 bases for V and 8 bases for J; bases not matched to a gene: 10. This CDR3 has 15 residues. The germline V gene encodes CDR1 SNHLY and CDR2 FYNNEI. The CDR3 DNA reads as TGTGCCAGCACTGGGGTGGCTAGCGGGGGGCATGAGCAGTTCTTC. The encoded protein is CASTGVASGGHEQFF.

CDR3 DNA sequence: TGCGCCAGCAGCTCTCATTGGGCCCTTAATGAAAAACTGTTTTTT. Translating it yields CASSSHWALNEKLFF. This rearrangement joins TRBV5-1 to TRBJ1-4, with no clear D. CDR1 SGHRS and CDR2 YFSETQ come from the germline V gene. This CDR3 has 15 residues. Trimming stripped 3 bases from V and 4 bases from J, with 13 bases between. Combining the CDR3 with reference TRBV5-1 and TRBJ1-4 gives the whole variable domain KAGVTQTPRYLIKTRGQQVTLSCSPISGHRSVSWYQQTPGQGLQFLFEYFSETQRNKGNFPGRFSGRQFSNSRSEMNVSTLELGDSALYLCASSSHWALNEKLFFGSGTQLSVL.

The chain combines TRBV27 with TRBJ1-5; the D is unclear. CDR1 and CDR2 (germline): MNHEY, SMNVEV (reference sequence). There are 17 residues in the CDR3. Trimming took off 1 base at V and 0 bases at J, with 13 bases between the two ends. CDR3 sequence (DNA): TGTGCCAGCAGTTTATTTGGCAGACAACTTAGCAATCAGCCCCAGCATTTT. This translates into CASSLFGRQLSNQPQHF.

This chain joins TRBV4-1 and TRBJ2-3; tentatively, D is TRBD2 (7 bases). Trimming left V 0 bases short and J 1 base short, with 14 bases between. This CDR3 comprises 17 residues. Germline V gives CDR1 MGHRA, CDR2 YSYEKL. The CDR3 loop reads CASSQDEGGAGTDTQYF. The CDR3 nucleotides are TGCGCCAGCAGCCAAGATGAAGGGGGGGCTGGCACAGATACGCAGTATTTT.

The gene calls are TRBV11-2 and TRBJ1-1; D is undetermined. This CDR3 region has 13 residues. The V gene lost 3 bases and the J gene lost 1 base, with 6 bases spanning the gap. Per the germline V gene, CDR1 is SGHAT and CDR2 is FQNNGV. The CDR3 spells CASSFSENTEAFF. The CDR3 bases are TGTGCCAGCAGCTTTTCAGAGAACACTGAAGCTTTCTTT.

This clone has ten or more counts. The CDR3 is CASSFASGGELFF. The DNA for the CDR3 is TGTGCCAGCAGTTTTGCCTCCGGCGGGGAGCTGTTTTTT. The chain is built from TRBV28 and TRBJ2-2, with no clear D. Germline V gene sequence: CDR1 MDHEN, CDR2 SYDVKM. V was pared by 3 bases and J by 7 bases, with 9 bases between. The CDR3 runs 13 residues. Based on the CDR3 plus reference TRBV28 and TRBJ2-2, the full variable domain is DVKVTQSSRYLVKRTGEKVFLECVQDMDHENMFWYRQDPGLGLRLIYFSYDVKMKEKGDIPEGYSVSREKKERFSLILESASTNQTSMYLCASSFASGGELFFGEGSRLTVL.

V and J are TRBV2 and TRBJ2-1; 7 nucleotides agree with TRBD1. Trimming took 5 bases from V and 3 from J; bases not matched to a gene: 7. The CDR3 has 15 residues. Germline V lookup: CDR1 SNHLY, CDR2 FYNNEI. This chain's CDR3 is CASSRTGEIYNEQFF. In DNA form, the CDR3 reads TGTGCCAGCAGTCGGACAGGAGAGATCTACAATGAGCAGTTCTTC.

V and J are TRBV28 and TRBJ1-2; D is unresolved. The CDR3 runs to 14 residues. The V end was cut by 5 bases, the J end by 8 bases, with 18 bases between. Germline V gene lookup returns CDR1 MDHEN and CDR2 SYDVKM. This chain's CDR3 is CASSLRTQVYGYTF. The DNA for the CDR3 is TGTGCCAGCAGTCTACGCACTCAGGTCTACGGCTACACCTTC.

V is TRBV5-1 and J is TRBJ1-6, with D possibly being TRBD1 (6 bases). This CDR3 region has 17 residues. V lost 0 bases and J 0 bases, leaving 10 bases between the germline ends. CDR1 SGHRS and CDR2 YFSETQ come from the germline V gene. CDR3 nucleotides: TGCGCCAGCAGCTTGGAGAGGGGGAGCTCCTATAATTCACCCCTCCACTTT. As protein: CASSLERGSSYNSPLHF.

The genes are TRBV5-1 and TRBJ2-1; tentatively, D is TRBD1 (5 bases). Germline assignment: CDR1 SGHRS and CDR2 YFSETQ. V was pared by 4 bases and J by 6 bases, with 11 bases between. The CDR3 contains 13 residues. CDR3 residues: CASSEQGPNEQFF. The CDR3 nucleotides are TGCGCCAGCAGCGAGCAGGGCCCCAATGAGCAGTTCTTC.

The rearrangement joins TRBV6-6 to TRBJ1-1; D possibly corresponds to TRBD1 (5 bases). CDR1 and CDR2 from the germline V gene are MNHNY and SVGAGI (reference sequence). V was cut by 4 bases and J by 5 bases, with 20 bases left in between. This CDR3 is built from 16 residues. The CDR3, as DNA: TGTGCCAGCAGTTGCCCTGTTGTTCCAGGACAAACTGAAGCTTTCTTT. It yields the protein CASSCPVVPGQTEAFF.

For the CDR3, the DNA is TGTGCCAGCAGCTCACTTCGCGGGGACCTTGGTGGCTACACCTTC. Its translation is CASSSLRGDLGGYTF. The rearrangement joins TRBV7-9 to TRBJ1-2; weak D call: TRBD1 (5 bases). Deletions cut 4 bases from V and 7 bases from J, with 19 bases between. Germline assignment: CDR1 SEHNR and CDR2 FQNEAQ (reference sequence). The CDR3 sequence is 15 residues long.

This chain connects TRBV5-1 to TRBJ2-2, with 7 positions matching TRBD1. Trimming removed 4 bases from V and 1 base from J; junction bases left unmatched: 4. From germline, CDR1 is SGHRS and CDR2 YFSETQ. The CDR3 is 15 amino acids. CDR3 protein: CASSIRTGNTGELFF. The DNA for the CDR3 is TGCGCCAGCAGCATTCGGACAGGGAACACCGGGGAGCTGTTTTTT. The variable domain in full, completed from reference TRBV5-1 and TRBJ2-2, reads KAGVTQTPRYLIKTRGQQVTLSCSPISGHRSVSWYQQTPGQGLQFLFEYFSETQRNKGNFPGRFSGRQFSNSRSEMNVSTLELGDSALYLCASSIRTGNTGELFFGEGSRLTVL.

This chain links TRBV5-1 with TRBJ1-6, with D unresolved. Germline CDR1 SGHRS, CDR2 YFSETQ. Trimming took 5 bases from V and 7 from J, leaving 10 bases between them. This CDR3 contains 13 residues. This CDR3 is CASREGRNSPLHF. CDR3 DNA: TGCGCCAGCAGGGAAGGGAGAAATTCACCCCTCCACTTT.

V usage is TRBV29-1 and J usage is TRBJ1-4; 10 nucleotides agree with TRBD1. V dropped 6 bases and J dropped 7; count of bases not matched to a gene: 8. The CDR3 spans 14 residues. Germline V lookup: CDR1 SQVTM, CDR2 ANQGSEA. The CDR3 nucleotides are TGCAGCGTCTGGAAGGACAGGGGGGCTGAAAAACTGTTTTTT. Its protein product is CSVWKDRGAEKLFF.

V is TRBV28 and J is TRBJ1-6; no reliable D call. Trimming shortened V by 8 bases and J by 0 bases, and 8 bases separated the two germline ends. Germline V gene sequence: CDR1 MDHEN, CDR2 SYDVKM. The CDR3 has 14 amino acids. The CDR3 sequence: CASHLSSYNSPLHF. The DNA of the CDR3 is TGTGCCAGCCATCTAAGCTCCTATAATTCACCCCTCCACTTT.

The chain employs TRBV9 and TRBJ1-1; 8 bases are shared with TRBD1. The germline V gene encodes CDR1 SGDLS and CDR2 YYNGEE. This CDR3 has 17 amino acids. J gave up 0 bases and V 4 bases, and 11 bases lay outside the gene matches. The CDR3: CASSPTSLQGVNTEAFF. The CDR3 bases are TGTGCCAGCAGCCCTACCTCTTTACAGGGGGTGAACACTGAAGCTTTCTTT.

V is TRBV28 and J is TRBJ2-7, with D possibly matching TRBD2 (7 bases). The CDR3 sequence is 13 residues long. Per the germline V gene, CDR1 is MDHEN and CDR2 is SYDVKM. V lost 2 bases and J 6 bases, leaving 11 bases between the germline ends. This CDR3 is CASSLAGALEQYF. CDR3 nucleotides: TGTGCCAGCAGTTTAGCGGGGGCTCTCGAGCAGTACTTC. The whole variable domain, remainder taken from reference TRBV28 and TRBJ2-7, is DVKVTQSSRYLVKRTGEKVFLECVQDMDHENMFWYRQDPGLGLRLIYFSYDVKMKEKGDIPEGYSVSREKKERFSLILESASTNQTSMYLCASSLAGALEQYFGPGTRLTVT.

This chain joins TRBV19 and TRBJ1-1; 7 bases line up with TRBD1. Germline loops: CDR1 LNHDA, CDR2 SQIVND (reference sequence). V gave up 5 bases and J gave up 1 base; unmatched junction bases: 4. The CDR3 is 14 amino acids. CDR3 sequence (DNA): TGTGCCAGTAGTCAACAGGGGTGGAACACTGAAGCTTTCTTT. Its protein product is CASSQQGWNTEAFF.

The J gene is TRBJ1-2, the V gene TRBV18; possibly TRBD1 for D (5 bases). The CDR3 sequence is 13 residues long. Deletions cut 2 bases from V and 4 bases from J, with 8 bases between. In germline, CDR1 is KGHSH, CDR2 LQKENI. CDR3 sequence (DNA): TGTGCCAGCTCACCAACAGGCGGCTATGGCTACACCTTC. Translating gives CASSPTGGYGYTF.

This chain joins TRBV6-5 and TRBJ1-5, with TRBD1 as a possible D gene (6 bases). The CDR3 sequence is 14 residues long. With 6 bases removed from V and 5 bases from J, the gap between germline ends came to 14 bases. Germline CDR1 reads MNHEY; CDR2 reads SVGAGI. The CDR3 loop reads CASSYVQGDQPQHF. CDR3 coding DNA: TGTGCCAGCAGCTATGTACAGGGAGATCAGCCCCAGCATTTT.

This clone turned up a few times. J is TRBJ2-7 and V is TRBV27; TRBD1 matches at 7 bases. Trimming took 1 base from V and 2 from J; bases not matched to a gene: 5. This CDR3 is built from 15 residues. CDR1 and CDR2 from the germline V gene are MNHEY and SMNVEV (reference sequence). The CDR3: CASSLFPGTAYEQYF. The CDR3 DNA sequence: TGTGCCAGCAGTTTATTCCCCGGGACAGCCTACGAGCAGTACTTC.

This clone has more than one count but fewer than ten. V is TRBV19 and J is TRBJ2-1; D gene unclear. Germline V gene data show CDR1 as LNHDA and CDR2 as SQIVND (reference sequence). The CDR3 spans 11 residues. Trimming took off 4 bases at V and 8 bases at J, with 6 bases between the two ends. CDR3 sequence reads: CASSNRDEQFF. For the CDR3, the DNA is TGTGCCAGTAGTAACCGGGATGAGCAGTTCTTC.

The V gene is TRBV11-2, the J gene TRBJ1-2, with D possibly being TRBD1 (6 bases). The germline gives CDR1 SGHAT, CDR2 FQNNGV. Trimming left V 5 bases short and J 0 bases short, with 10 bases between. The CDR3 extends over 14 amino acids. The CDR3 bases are TGTGCCAGCAGCCATCAGGGGTCTAACTATGGCTACACCTTC. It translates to CASSHQGSNYGYTF.

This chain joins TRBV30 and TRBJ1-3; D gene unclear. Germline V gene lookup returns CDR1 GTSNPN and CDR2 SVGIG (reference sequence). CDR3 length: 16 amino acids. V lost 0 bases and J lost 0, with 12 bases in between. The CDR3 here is CAWSVLMPDSGNTIYF. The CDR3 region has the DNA TGTGCCTGGAGTGTATTGATGCCAGACTCTGGAAACACCATATATTTT.

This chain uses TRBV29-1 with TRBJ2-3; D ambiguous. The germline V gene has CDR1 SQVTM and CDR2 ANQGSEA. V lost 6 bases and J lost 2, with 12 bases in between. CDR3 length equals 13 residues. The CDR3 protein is CSVSIAVTDTQYF. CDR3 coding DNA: TGCAGCGTGAGTATAGCCGTCACAGATACGCAGTATTTT.

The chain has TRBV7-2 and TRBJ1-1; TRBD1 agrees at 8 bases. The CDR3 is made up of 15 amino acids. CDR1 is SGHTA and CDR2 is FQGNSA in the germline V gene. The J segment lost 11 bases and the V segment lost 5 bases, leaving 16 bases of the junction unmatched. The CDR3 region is CASSATSGTGSKAFF. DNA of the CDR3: TGTGCCAGCAGCGCCACCTCCGGGACAGGTTCGAAGGCTTTCTTT.

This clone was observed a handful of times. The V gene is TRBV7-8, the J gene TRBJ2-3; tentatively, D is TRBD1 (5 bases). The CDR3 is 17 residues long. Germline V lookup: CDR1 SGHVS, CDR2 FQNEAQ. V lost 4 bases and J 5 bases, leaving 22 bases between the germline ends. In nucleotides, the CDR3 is TGTGCCAGCAGCTCCAATCAGGGTTCAGTCTTACGAGATACGCAGTATTTT. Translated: CASSSNQGSVLRDTQYF.